This T cell receptor beta chain stems from a study of Ad26.COV2.S vaccination and SARS-CoV-2 variants. Overall study context: The authors gave Ad26.COV2.S intramuscularly, either once or twice 56 days apart. Study findings and constraints: Participants in the vaccine arm had higher spike-specific TCR breadth; placebo recipients had lower. The breadth of spike-specific CD8+ and CD4+ T cell responses after vaccination was reportedly substantial. It was found that vaccine and placebo recipients had similar non-spike TCR breadth.

Worth noting for this clone: What it binds is unknown.

Documented treatment: around 19 received Ad26.COV2.S at low or high dose, single or two shots; about 5 received placebo; per-sample allocation not given. Sampling happened 63 days after the first vaccine or placebo injection. Trimming took 7 bases from V and 2 from J, leaving 17 bases between them. Germline CDR1 is LNHDA and CDR2 is SQIVND (reference sequence). This CDR3 comprises 15 residues. Profiled with immunoSEQ multiplex PCR; TCRdb holds only in-frame clones, not every one. The data show about 350,000 clones, around 88% seen once. This clonotype was sampled from a person aged 18-60 years who received the Ad26.COV2.S COVID-19 vaccine or a placebo. The J gene is TRBJ1-2, the V gene TRBV19; a possible D gene is TRBD1 (5 bases). Here the sequenced sample was peripheral blood, taken in a trial of Ad26.COV2.S vaccine versus placebo. DNA for the CDR3: TGTGCCAGTACCCTCCACCCGGGGGAGAACTATGGCTACACCTTC. This translates into CASTLHPGENYGYTF.